This T cell receptor beta chain stems from a study of immune characterization of retroperitoneal liposarcoma. Germline CDR1 is SGHTA and CDR2 is FQGNSA. The V gene lost 2 bases and the J gene lost 8 bases, with 9 bases spanning the gap. There are 12 residues in the CDR3. Judged by abundance, this clonotype is medium-sized. TCRdb re-analysed the PCR reads in MiXCR, keeping a single row per CDR3 protein. The table lists some 3,000 distinct CDR3 sequences, roughly half of them singletons. The rearrangement joins TRBV7-2 to TRBJ1-2; D gene unclear. The TCR sequence derives from a male donor with retroperitoneal liposarcoma. Source material: tumor tissue. The CDR3 loop reads CASSLSLGGYTF. As DNA, the CDR3 is TGTGCCAGCAGCTTAAGCTTGGGAGGCTACACCTTC.